The 13 T cell receptor beta chains presented below share a single source sample, sequenced in a study of blood T cell repertoires in COVID-19. Sequencing used immunoSEQ multiplex PCR; TCRdb keeps in-frame clones, though not all of them. Among around 450,000 clones, around 88% were seen once, and the ten largest hold 4.3%. The sample comprised peripheral blood. The receptors were gathered from a woman in her thirties with acute or convalescent COVID-19.

In this sample, this clone turned up once. The chain combines TRBV10-1 with TRBJ2-7; tentative D call: TRBD1 (6 bases). With 2 bases removed from V and 2 bases from J, the gap between germline ends came to 19 bases. Germline CDR1 WNHNN, CDR2 SYGVQD (reference sequence). This CDR3 has 17 residues. The CDR3 region is CASSEPTGHEVTYEQYF. The CDR3 DNA sequence: TGCGCCAGCAGTGAGCCGACGGGACACGAAGTGACCTACGAGCAGTACTTC.

The chain couples TRBV5-1 to TRBJ2-7; 8 bases are a match to TRBD2. Germline CDR1 reads SGHRS; CDR2 reads YFSETQ. J lost 1 base, V lost 4 bases, and 10 bases had no gene match. The CDR3 is 16 residues long. CDR3 bases: TGCGCCAGCAGCCTCCGGCAGATAGCGGGGTCCTACGAGCAGTACTTC. Translated: CASSLRQIAGSYEQYF.

This chain joins TRBV27 and TRBJ2-1; 7 bases are a match to TRBD2. J gave up 2 bases and V 6 bases, and 4 bases lay outside the gene matches. Germline loops: CDR1 MNHEY, CDR2 SMNVEV (reference sequence). The CDR3 is made up of 14 amino acids. The CDR3: CASRPAGTYNEQFF. The CDR3 region has the DNA TGTGCCAGCAGGCCAGCGGGAACCTACAATGAGCAGTTCTTC.

The chain has TRBV3-1 (or the pseudogene TRBV3-2) and TRBJ1-1, with 9 bases fitting TRBD1. The CDR3 spans 19 residues. V trimming: 1 base; J trimming: 0 bases; junction bases outside the gene matches: 12. CDR1 and CDR2 from the germline V gene are LGHDT and YNNKEL (reference sequence). CDR3 nucleotides: TGTGCCAGCAGCCAAGGAAGCCGGGACAGGGTTGACTTGAACACTGAAGCTTTCTTT. Its protein is CASSQGSRDRVDLNTEAFF.

The chain couples TRBV10-3 to TRBJ2-5; 7 nucleotides line up with TRBD2. This CDR3 comprises 16 residues. The V gene end was trimmed by 6 bases and the J gene end by 4 bases; junction bases not matched to a gene: 14. Looked up from germline, CDR1 is ENHRY and CDR2 is SYGVKD. For the CDR3, the DNA is TGTGCCATCAGGGATGGGGAGGGCCCCCACCGAGAGACCCAGTACTTC. Protein sequence: CAIRDGEGPHRETQYF.

The chain uses TRBV18 and TRBJ1-5; a possible D gene is TRBD1 (6 bases). Trimming cost V 4 bases and J 11 bases, with 18 bases left between them. Germline assignment: CDR1 KGHSH and CDR2 LQKENI. CDR3 length: 14 amino acids. CDR3 sequence (DNA): TGTGCCAGCTCACGCGCGGAAAGGACAGCTGCCCAGCATTTT. The encoded protein is CASSRAERTAAQHF.

The chain links TRBV28 to TRBJ2-7; possible D gene TRBD1, 5 bases. This CDR3 comprises 12 residues. Per germline, CDR1 MDHEN and CDR2 SYDVKM. Trimming removed 8 bases at V and 1 base at J, with 9 bases between. CDR3 sequence (DNA): TGTGCCAGCTTCAGGGCTTCCTACGAGCAGTACTTC. Protein product: CASFRASYEQYF. The complete variable domain, with remaining parts taken from reference TRBV28 and TRBJ2-7, reads DVKVTQSSRYLVKRTGEKVFLECVQDMDHENMFWYRQDPGLGLRLIYFSYDVKMKEKGDIPEGYSVSREKKERFSLILESASTNQTSMYLCASFRASYEQYFGPGTRLTVT.

The rearrangement uses TRBV9 and TRBJ2-1, with TRBD2 matching over 7 bases. The CDR3 extends over 15 amino acids. The V gene's germline CDR1 is SGDLS and CDR2 YYNGEE. J was trimmed by 8 bases and V by 0 bases; bases with no gene match: 8. The CDR3 coding sequence is TGTGCCAGCAGCGTAGGGGCGGGGGTTTTGGATGAGCAGTTCTTC. It codes for CASSVGAGVLDEQFF. The full variable domain, rest sourced from reference TRBV9 and TRBJ2-1, is DSGVTQTPKHLITATGQRVTLRCSPRSGDLSVYWYQQSLDQGLQFLIQYYNGEERAKGNILERFSAQQFPDLHSELNLSSLELGDSALYFCASSVGAGVLDEQFFGPGTRLTVL.

This chain connects TRBV5-1 to TRBJ1-3, with 9 positions matching TRBD1. J lost 3 bases, V lost 1 base, and 14 bases had no gene match. CDR1 and CDR2 from the germline V gene are SGHRS and YFSETQ. This CDR3 is built from 19 residues. The CDR3 reads CASSLRSDRGSPSGNTIYF. The CDR3 region has the DNA TGCGCCAGCAGCTTGAGGTCGGACAGGGGTTCCCCGAGTGGAAACACCATATATTTT.

A single count supports this clone. CDR3 amino acids: CASSLQTANTGELFF. The CDR3 bases are TGTGCCAGCAGTTTGCAAACAGCGAACACCGGGGAGCTGTTTTTT. The genes are TRBV27 and TRBJ2-2; the D is unclear. Germline V gene lookup returns CDR1 MNHEY and CDR2 SMNVEV (reference sequence). The CDR3 spans 15 residues. V lost 3 bases and J 0 bases, leaving 8 bases between the germline ends.

The chain is built from TRBV6-5 and TRBJ1-2, with 7 bases matching TRBD1. The V and J ends lost 8 bases and 0 bases, in that order; junction bases with no gene match: 6. Germline V gene data show CDR1 as MNHEY and CDR2 as SVGAGI. The CDR3 is made up of 14 amino acids. Here the CDR3 DNA reads TGTGCCAGCTGGACAGGCCATACTAACTATGGCTACACCTTC. Its translation: CASWTGHTNYGYTF.

The chain recombines TRBV7-2 with TRBJ2-7, with 8 bases fitting TRBD2. This CDR3 contains 15 residues. Germline V CDR1 and CDR2: SGHTA, FQGNSA. Trimming removed 1 base from V and 5 bases from J; junction bases left unmatched: 7. Here the CDR3 reads CASSLVRGGIHEQYF. In DNA, the CDR3 is TGTGCCAGCAGCTTAGTTCGGGGGGGAATCCACGAGCAGTACTTC.

The genes are TRBV28 and TRBJ1-3; TRBD1 agrees at 8 bases. Germline V gives CDR1 MDHEN, CDR2 SYDVKM. V was clipped by 6 bases and J by 7 bases; unmatched bases: 8. CDR3 length: 14 residues. CDR3 in amino acids: CASSRTGLGNTIYF. The CDR3 DNA sequence: TGTGCCAGCAGCCGGACAGGGTTGGGGAACACCATATATTTT.